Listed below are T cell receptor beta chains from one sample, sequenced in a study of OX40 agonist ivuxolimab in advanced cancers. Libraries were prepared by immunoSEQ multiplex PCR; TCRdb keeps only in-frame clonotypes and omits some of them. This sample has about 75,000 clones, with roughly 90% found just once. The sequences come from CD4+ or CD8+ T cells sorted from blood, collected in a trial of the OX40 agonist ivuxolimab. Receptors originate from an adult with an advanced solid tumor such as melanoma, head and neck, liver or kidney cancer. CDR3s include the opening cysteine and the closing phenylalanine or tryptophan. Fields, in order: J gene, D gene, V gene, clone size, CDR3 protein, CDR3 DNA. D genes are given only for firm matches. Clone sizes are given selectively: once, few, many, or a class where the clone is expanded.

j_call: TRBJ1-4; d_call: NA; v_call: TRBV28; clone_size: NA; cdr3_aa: CASSLSQAANEKLFF; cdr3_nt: TGTGCCAGCAGTTTATCGCAGGCAGCTAATGAAAAACTGTTTTTT
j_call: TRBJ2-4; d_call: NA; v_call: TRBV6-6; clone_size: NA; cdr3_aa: CASSYLSANIQYF; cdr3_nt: TGTGCCAGCAGTTACTTGTCGGCCAACATTCAGTACTTC
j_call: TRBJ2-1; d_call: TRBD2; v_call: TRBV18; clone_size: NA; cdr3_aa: CASSPPVGAGGNNEQFF; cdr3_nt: TGTGCCAGCTCACCACCCGTCGGAGCGGGAGGGAATAATGAGCAGTTCTTC
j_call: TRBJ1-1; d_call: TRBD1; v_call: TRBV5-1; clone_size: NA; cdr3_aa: CASSNSGQGNEAFF; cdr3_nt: TGCGCCAGCAGCAATTCGGGACAGGGGAATGAAGCTTTCTTT
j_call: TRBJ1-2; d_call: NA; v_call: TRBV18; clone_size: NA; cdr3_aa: CASSPPGPTSNYGYTF; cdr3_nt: TGTGCCAGCTCACCACCGGGGCCGACGTCGAACTATGGCTACACCTTC
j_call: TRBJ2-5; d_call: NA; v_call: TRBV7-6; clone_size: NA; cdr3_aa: CASSATQETQYF; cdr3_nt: TGTGCCAGCAGCGCGACCCAAGAGACCCAGTACTTC
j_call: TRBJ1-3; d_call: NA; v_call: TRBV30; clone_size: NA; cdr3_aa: CAFVPTGRGNTIYF; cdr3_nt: TGTGCCTTTGTCCCAACAGGGCGAGGAAACACCATATATTTT
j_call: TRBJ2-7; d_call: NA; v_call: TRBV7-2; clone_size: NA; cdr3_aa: CASSQLGAYEQYF; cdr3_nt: TGTGCCAGCAGCCAACTAGGGGCCTACGAGCAGTACTTC
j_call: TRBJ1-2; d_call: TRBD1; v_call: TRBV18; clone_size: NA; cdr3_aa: CASSSGQERIAGYGYTF; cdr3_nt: TGTGCCAGCTCATCGGGACAGGAAAGGATTGCCGGCTATGGCTACACCTTC
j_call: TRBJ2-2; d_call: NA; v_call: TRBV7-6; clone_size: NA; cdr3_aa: CASSLGPGKGTGELFF; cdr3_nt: TGTGCCAGCAGCTTAGGTCCGGGAAAGGGCACCGGGGAGCTGTTTTTT
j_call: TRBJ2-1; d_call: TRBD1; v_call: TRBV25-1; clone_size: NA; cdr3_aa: CATNPGTGSYNEQFF; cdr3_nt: TGTGCCACCAATCCCGGGACAGGCTCCTACAATGAGCAGTTCTTC
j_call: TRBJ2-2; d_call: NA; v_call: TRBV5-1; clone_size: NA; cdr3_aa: CASSLVGYGELFF; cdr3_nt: TGCGCCAGCAGCTTGGTCGGCTACGGGGAGCTGTTTTTT
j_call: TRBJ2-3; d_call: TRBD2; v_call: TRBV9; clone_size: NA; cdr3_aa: CASSVAKVNQPGLAGGRDTQYF; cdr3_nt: TGTGCCAGCAGCGTAGCTAAGGTCAACCAACCGGGACTAGCGGGGGGGCGGGATACGCAGTATTTT
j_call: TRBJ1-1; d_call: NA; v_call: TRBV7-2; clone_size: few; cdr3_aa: CASSPSTANTEAFF; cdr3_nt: TGTGCCAGCAGCCCCTCGACGGCGAACACTGAAGCTTTCTTT
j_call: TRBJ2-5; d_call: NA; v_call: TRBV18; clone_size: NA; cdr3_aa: CASSPGGGQETQYF; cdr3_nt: TGTGCCAGCTCACCAGGAGGGGGTCAGGAGACCCAGTACTTC
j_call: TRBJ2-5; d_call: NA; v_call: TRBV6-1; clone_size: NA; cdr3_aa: CASVQGDSQETQYF; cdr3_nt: TGTGCCAGCGTACAAGGGGACTCCCAAGAGACCCAGTACTTC
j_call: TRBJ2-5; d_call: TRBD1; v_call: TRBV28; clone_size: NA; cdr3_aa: CASSAYPGTGGDQETQYF; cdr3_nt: TGTGCCAGCAGTGCCTACCCTGGGACAGGGGGGGACCAAGAGACCCAGTACTTC
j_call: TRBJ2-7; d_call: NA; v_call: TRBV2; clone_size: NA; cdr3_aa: CASREGLGTLTLEQYF; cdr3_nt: TGTGCCAGCAGAGAGGGGCTGGGGACACTGACCCTCGAGCAGTACTTC
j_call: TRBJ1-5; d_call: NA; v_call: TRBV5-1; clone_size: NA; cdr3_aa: CASSAGTAGNQPQHF; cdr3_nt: TGCGCCAGCAGCGCCGGGACCGCGGGCAATCAGCCCCAGCATTTT
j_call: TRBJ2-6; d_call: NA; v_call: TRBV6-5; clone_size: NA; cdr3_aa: CASEGSGANVLTF; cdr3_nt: TGTGCCTCGGAGGGCTCTGGGGCCAACGTCCTGACTTTC
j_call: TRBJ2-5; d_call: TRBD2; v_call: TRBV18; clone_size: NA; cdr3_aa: CASSLGLAGQETQYF; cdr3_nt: TGTGCCAGCTCACTTGGACTAGCGGGACAAGAGACCCAGTACTTC
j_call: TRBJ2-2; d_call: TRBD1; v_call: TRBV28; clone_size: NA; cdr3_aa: CASRRTGNTGELFF; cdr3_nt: TGTGCCAGCAGACGGACAGGGAACACCGGGGAGCTGTTTTTT
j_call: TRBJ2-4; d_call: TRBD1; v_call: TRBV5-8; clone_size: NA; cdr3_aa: CASSREGTGSYIQYF; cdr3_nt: TGTGCCAGCAGCCGAGAAGGGACAGGGAGTTACATTCAGTACTTC
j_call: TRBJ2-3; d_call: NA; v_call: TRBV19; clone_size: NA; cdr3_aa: CASSSQPNTDTQYF; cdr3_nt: TGTGCCAGTAGTTCCCAACCAAACACAGATACGCAGTATTTT
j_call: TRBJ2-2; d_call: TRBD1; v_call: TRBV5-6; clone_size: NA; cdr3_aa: CASSLEGQGYTGELFF; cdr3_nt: TGTGCCAGCAGCTTGGAGGGACAGGGTTACACCGGGGAGCTGTTTTTT
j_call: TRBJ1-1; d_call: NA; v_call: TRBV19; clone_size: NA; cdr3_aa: CASSIFRGSMNTEAFF; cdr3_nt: TGTGCCAGTAGTATATTCAGGGGATCCATGAACACTGAAGCTTTCTTT
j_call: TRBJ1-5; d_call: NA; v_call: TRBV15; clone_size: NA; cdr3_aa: CATSRVLSDQPQHF; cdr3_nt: TGTGCCACCAGCAGAGTTCTCTCAGATCAGCCCCAGCATTTT
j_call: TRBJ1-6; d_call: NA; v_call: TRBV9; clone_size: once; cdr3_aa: CASSPQVGLDSPLHF; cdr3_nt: TGTGCCAGCAGCCCCCAGGTGGGGCTAGATTCACCCCTCCACTTT
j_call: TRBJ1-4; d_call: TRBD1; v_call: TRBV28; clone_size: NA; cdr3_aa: CASSFSQGRGTNEKLFF; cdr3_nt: TGTGCCAGCAGTTTCTCACAGGGGAGAGGAACTAATGAAAAACTGTTTTTT
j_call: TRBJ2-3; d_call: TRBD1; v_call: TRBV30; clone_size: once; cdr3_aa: CAYRTGGFTDTQYF; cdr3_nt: TGTGCCTACAGGACAGGGGGTTTCACAGATACGCAGTATTTT
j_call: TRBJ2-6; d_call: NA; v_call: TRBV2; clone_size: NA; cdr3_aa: CASSFASSGANVLTF; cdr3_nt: TGTGCCAGCAGCTTCGCGAGCTCTGGGGCCAACGTCCTGACTTTC
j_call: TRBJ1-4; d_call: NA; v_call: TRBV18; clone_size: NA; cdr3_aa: CASSPLGARTNEKLFF; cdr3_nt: TGTGCCAGCTCACCACTGGGGGCGCGGACTAATGAAAAACTGTTTTTT
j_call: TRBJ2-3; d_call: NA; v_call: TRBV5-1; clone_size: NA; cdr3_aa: CASSLDSTDTQYF; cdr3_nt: TGCGCCAGCAGCCTGGACAGCACAGATACGCAGTATTTT
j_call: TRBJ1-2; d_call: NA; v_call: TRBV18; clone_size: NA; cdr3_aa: CASSPGNSNYGYTF; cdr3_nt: TGTGCCAGCTCACCAGGGAATTCTAACTATGGCTACACCTTC
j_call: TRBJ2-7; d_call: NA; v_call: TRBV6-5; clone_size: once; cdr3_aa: CASSYLRNNEQYF; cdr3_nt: TGTGCCAGCAGTTACCTCAGGAATAACGAGCAGTACTTC
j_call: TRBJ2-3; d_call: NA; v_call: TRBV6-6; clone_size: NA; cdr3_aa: CASRGRKSMSTDTQYF; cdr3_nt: TGTGCCAGCAGGGGACGGAAAAGTATGAGCACAGATACGCAGTATTTT
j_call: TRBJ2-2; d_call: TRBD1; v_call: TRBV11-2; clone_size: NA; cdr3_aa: CASSLTGGSTGELFF; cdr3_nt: TGTGCCAGCAGCTTAACAGGGGGTAGCACCGGGGAGCTGTTTTTT
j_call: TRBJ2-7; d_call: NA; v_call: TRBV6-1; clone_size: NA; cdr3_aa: CAGKTGGHEQYF; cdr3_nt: TGTGCCGGGAAGACAGGAGGCCACGAGCAGTACTTC
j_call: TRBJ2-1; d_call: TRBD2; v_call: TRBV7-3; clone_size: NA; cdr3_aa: CASSPSLAGAYNEQFF; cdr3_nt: TGTGCCAGCAGCCCATCGCTAGCGGGGGCCTACAATGAGCAGTTCTTC
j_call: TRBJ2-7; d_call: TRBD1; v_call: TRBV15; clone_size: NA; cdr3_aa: CATSRGDSSYEQYF; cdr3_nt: TGTGCCACCAGCAGAGGGGACAGCTCCTACGAGCAGTACTTC
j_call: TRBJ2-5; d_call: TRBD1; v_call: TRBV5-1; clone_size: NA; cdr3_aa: CASSSDRGLQETQYF; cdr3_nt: TGCGCCAGCAGCTCCGACAGGGGGCTCCAAGAGACCCAGTACTTC
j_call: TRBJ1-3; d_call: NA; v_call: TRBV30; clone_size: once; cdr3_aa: CACRSSGNTIYF; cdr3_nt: TGTGCCTGTCGCTCCTCTGGAAACACCATATATTTT
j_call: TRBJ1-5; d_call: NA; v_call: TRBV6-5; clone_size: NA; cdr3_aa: CASQGRGPNQPQHF; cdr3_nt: TGTGCCAGCCAGGGGCGGGGTCCGAATCAGCCCCAGCATTTT
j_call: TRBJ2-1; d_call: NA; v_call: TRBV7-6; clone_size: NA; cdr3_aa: CASSLGVGDLNEQFF; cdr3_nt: TGTGCCAGCAGCTTAGGGGTCGGGGACCTCAATGAGCAGTTCTTC
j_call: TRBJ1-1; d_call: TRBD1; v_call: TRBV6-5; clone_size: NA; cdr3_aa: CASSTGTGVNTEAFF; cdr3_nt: TGTGCCAGCAGTACCGGGACAGGGGTGAACACTGAAGCTTTCTTT
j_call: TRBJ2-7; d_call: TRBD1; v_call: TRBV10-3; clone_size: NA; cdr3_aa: CAISESGQGYEQYF; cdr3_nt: TGTGCCATCAGTGAGTCGGGACAGGGGTACGAGCAGTACTTC
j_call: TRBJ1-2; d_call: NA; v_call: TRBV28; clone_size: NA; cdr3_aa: CASSSPGLINYGYTF; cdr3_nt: TGTGCCAGCAGTTCTCCGGGACTGATAAACTATGGCTACACCTTC
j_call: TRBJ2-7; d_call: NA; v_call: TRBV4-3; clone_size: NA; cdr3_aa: CASSQGVGFSYEQYF; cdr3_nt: TGCGCCAGCAGCCAAGGGGTAGGGTTTTCCTACGAGCAGTACTTC
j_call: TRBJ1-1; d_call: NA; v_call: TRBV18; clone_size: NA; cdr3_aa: CASSPVLSDRISEAFF; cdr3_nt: TGTGCCAGCTCACCAGTTCTCTCCGACCGGATATCTGAAGCTTTCTTT
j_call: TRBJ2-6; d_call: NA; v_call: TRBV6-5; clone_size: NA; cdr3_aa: CASSFQAVAGANVLTF; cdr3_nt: TGTGCCAGCAGTTTTCAGGCGGTGGCTGGGGCCAACGTCCTGACTTTC
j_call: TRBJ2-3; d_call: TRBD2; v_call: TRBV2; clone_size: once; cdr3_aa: CASKELAGGTDTQYF; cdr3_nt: TGTGCCAGCAAGGAACTAGCGGGGGGCACAGATACGCAGTATTTT
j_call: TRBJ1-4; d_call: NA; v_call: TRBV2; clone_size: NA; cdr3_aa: CASHRGNEKLFF; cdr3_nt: TGTGCCAGCCACAGAGGTAATGAAAAACTGTTTTTT
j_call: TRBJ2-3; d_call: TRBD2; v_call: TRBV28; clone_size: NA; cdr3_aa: CASSPWEGRRDTQYF; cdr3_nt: TGTGCCAGCAGTCCCTGGGAGGGGAGGCGGGATACGCAGTATTTT